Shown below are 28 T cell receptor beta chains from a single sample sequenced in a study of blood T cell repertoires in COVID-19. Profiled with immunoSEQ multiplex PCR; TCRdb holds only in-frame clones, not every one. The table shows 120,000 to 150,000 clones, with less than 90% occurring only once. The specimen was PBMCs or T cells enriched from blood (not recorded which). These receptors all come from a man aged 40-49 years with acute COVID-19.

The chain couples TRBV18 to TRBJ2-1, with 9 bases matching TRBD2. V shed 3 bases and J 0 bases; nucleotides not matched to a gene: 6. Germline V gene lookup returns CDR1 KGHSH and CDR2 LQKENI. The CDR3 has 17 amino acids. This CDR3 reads CASSPSTSGSSYNEQFF. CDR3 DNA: TGTGCCAGCTCACCTTCGACTAGCGGTAGCTCCTACAATGAGCAGTTCTTC.

CDR3 in amino acids: CASSRTTSGGDTQYF. The CDR3 DNA sequence: TGCGCCAGCAGCCGCACGACTTCGGGGGGAGATACGCAGTATTTT. This chain uses TRBV4-3 with TRBJ2-3, with 7 positions matching TRBD2. Germline V gives CDR1 LGHNA, CDR2 YSLEER. The CDR3 contains 15 residues. V was pared by 4 bases and J by 5 bases, with 9 bases of the junction left unmatched.

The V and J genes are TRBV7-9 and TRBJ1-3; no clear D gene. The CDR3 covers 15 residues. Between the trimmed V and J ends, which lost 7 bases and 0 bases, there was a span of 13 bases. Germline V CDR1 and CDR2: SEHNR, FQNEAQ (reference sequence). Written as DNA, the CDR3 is TGTGCCAGCAATCTTGAGCGGCTCTCTGGAAACACCATATATTTT. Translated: CASNLERLSGNTIYF.

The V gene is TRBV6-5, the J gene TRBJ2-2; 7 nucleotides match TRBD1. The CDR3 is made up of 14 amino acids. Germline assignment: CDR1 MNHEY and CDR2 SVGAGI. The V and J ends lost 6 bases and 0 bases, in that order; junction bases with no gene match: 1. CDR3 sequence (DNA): TGTGCCAGCAGACAGGGGACGAACACCGGGGAGCTGTTTTTT. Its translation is CASRQGTNTGELFF.

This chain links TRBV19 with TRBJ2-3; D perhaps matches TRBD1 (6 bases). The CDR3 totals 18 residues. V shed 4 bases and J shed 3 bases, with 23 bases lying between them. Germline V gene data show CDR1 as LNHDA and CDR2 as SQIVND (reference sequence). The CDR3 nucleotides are TGTGCCAGTAGTACCAGCCGACAGGCCATAACTCAAACAGATACGCAGTATTTT. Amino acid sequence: CASSTSRQAITQTDTQYF.

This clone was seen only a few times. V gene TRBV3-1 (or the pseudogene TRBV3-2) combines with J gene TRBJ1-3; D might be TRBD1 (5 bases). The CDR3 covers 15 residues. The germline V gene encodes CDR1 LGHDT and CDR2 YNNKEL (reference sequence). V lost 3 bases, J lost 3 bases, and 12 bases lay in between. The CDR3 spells CASSQTQGGGNTIYF. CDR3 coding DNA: TGTGCCAGCAGCCAGACCCAGGGAGGTGGAAACACCATATATTTT.

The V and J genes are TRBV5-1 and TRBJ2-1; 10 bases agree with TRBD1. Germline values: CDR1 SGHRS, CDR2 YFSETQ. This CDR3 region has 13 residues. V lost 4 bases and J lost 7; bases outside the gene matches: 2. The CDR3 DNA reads TGCGCCAGCAGCCCGGACAGGGGGAATGAGCAGTTCTTC. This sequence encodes CASSPDRGNEQFF.

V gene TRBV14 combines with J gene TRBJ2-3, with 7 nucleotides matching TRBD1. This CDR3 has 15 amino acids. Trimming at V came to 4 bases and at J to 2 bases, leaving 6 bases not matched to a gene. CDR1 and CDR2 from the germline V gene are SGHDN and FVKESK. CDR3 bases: TGTGCCAGCAGCCGGGACAGTCAGATCACAGATACGCAGTATTTT. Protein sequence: CASSRDSQITDTQYF.

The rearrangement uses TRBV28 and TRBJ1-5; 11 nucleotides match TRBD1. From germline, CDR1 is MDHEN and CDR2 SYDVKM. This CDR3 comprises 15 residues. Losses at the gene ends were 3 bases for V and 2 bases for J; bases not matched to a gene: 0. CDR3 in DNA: TGTGCCAGCAGTTTGGACAGGGGGCGCAATCAGCCCCAGCATTTT. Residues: CASSLDRGRNQPQHF.

The CDR3 sequence: CASSTGTYEQYF. In nucleotides, the CDR3 is TGTGCCAGCAGCACCGGGACCTACGAGCAGTACTTC. This chain links TRBV7-9 with TRBJ2-7, with a possible D match to TRBD2 (5 bases). V gave up 5 bases and J gave up 2 bases, with 7 bases separating them. The CDR3 is 12 residues long. Germline CDR1 SEHNR, CDR2 FQNEAQ (reference sequence).

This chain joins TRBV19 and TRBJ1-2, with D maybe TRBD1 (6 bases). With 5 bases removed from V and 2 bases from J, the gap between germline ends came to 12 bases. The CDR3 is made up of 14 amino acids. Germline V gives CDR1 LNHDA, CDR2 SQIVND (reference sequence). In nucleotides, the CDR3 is TGTGCCAGTAGTCACGGGACACTCAACTATGGCTACACCTTC. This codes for CASSHGTLNYGYTF. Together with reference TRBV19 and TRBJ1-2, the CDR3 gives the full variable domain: DGGITQSPKYLFRKEGQNVTLSCEQNLNHDAMYWYRQDPGQGLRLIYYSQIVNDFQKGDIAEGYSVSREKKESFPLTVTSAQKNPTAFYLCASSHGTLNYGYTFGSGTRLTVV.

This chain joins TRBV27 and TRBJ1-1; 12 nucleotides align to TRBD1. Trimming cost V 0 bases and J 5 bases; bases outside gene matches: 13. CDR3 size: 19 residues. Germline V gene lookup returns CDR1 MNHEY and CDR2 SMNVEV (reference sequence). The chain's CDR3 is CASSLSPVGGQGARTEAFF. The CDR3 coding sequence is TGTGCCAGCAGTTTATCCCCCGTGGGGGGACAGGGGGCGAGGACTGAAGCTTTCTTT.

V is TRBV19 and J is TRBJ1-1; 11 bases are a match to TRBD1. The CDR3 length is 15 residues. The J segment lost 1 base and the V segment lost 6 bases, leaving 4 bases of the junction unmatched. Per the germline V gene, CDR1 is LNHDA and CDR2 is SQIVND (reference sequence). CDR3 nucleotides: TGTGCCAGTAGGGGGACAGGGGGAGAGAACACTGAAGCTTTCTTT. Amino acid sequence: CASRGTGGENTEAFF.

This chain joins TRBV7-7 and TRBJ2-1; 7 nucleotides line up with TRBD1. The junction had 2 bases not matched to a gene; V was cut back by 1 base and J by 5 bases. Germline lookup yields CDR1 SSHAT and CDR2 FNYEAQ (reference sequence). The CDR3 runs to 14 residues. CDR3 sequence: CASSLGQGDNEQFF. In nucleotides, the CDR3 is TGTGCCAGCAGCTTAGGACAGGGAGACAATGAGCAGTTCTTC.

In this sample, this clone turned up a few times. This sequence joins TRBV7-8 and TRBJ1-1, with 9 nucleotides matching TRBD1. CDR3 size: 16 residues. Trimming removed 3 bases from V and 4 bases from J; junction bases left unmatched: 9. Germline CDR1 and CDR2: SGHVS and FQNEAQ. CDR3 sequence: CASSFLQGADITEAFF. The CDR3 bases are TGTGCCAGCAGCTTTTTACAGGGGGCTGATATCACTGAAGCTTTCTTT.

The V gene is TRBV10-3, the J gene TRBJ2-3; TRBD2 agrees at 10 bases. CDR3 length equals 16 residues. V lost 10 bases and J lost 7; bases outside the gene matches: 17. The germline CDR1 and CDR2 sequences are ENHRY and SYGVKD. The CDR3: CASQGSGGADRHTQYF. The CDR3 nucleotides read TGTGCCAGCCAGGGAAGCGGGGGGGCCGATCGGCATACGCAGTATTTT.

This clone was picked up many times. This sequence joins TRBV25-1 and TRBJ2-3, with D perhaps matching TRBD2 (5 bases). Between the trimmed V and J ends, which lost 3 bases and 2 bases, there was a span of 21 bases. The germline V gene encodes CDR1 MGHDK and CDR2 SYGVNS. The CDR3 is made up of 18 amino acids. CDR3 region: CASSELAFGSSPTDTQYF. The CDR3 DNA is TGTGCCAGCAGTGAGCTAGCCTTTGGCTCCAGCCCCACAGATACGCAGTATTTT.

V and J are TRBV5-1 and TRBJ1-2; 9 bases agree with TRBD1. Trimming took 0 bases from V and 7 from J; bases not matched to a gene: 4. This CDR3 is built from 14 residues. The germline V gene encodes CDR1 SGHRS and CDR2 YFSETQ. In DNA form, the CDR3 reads TGCGCCAGCAGCTTGGGACAGGGGGTTGGTGGCTACACCTTC. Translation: CASSLGQGVGGYTF.

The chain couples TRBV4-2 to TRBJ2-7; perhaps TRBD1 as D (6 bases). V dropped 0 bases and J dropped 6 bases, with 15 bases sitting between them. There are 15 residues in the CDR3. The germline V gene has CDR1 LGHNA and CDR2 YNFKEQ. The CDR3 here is CASSQDRTTGLEQYF. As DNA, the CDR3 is TGTGCCAGCAGCCAAGATCGAACCACAGGGCTCGAGCAGTACTTC.

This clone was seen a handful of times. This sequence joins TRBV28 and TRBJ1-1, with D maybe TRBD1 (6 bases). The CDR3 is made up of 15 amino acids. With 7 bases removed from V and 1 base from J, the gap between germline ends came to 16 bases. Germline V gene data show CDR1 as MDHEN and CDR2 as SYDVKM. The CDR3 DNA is TGTGCCAGCACCTCTTGGGGGGGGCGGAACACTGAAGCTTTCTTT. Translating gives CASTSWGGRNTEAFF.

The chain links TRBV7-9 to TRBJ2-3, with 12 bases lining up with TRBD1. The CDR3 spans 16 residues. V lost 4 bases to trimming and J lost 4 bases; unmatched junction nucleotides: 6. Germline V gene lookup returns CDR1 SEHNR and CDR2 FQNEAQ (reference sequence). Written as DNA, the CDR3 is TGTGCCAGCAGCTACGCCGGGACAGGGGGCGCAGATACGCAGTATTTT. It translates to CASSYAGTGGADTQYF.

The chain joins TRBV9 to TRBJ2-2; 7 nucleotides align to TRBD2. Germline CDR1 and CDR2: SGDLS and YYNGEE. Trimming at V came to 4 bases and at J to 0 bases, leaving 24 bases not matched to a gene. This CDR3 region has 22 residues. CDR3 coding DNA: TGTGCCAGCAGCCCAAGAAGGGGTTGGAGTATGAATGCGGGGGCGAACACCGGGGAGCTGTTTTTT. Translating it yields CASSPRRGWSMNAGANTGELFF.

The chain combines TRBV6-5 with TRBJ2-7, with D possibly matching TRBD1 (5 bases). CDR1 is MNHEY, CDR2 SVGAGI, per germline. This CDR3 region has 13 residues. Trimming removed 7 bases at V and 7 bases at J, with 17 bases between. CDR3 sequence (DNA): TGTGCCAGCAAGACCCCTGGTAGGGGTGAGCAGTACTTC. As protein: CASKTPGRGEQYF.

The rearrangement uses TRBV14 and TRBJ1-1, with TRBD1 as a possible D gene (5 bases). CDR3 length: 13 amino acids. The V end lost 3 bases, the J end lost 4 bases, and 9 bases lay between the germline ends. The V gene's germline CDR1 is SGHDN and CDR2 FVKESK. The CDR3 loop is CASSQQGSTEAFF. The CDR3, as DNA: TGTGCCAGCAGCCAGCAGGGTTCCACTGAAGCTTTCTTT.

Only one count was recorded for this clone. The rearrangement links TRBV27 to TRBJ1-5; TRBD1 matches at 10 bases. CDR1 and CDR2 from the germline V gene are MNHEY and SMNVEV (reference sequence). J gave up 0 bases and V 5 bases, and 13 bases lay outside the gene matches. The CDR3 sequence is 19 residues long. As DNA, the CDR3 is TGTGCCAGCAGTCCAAGCCCGGGACAGGGGAGTTTTAGCAATCAGCCCCAGCATTTT. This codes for CASSPSPGQGSFSNQPQHF.

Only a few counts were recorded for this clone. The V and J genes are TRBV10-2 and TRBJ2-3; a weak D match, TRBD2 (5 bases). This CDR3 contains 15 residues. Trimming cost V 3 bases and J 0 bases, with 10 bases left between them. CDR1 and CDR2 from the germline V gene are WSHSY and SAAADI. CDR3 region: CASSDGGYSTDTQYF. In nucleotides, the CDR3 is TGCGCCAGCAGTGACGGCGGGTACAGCACAGATACGCAGTATTTT.

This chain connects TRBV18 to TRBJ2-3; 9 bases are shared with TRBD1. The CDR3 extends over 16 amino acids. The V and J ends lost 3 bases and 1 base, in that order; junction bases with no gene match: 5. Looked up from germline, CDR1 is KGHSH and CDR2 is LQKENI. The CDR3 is CASSPEDRGGTDTQYF. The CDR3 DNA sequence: TGTGCCAGCTCACCGGAGGACAGGGGTGGCACAGATACGCAGTATTTT.

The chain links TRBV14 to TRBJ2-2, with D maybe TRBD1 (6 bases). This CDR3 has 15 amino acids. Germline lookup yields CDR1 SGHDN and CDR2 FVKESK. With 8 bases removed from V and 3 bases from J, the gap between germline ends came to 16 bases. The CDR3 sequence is CASGRGYADTGELFF. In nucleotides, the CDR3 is TGTGCCAGCGGCAGGGGTTATGCGGACACCGGGGAGCTGTTTTTT. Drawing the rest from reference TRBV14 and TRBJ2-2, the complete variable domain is EAGVTQFPSHSVIEKGQTVTLRCDPISGHDNLYWYRRVMGKEIKFLLHFVKESKQDESGMPNNRFLAERTGGTYSTLKVQPAELEDSGVYFCASGRGYADTGELFFGEGSRLTVL.